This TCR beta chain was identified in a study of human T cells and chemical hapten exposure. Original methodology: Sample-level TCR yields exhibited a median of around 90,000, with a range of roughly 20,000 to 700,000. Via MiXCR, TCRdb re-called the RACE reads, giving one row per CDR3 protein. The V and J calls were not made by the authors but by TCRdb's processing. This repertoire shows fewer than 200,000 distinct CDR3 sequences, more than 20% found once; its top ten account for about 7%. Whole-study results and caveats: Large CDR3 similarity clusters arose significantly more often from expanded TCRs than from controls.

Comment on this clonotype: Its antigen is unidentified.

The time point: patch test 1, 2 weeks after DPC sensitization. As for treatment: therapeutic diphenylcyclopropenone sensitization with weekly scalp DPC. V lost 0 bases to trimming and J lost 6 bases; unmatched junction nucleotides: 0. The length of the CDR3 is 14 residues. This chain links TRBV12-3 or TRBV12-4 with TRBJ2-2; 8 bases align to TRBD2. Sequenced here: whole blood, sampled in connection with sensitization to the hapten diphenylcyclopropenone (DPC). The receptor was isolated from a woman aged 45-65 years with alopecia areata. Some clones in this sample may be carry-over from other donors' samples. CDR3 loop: CASSLAGRAGELFF. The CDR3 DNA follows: TGTGCCAGCAGTTTAGCCGGGAGGGCCGGGGAGCTGTTTTTT.